One and the same sample provided the 23 T cell receptor beta chains below, sequenced in a study of blood T cells in healthy people across ages. A second 7 to 11 cycle PCR used barcoded and J-beta primers. Via MiXCR, TCRdb re-called the 5' RACE reads, giving one row per CDR3 protein. In the table there are roughly 800,000 distinct CDR3 sequences, roughly 50% of which are singletons. The source material was blood. These receptors were obtained from a man younger than 40 in good health.

This clonotype showed up just a few times. The V call is TRBV3-1, the J call TRBJ2-4; D not resolved. The V and J ends lost 0 bases and 0 bases respectively, with 3 bases between them. The CDR3 consists of 14 residues. Germline lookup yields CDR1 LGHDT and CDR2 YNNKEL (reference sequence). The CDR3 is CASSQDVAKNIQYF. The CDR3 DNA reads TGTGCCAGCAGCCAAGACGTAGCCAAAAACATTCAGTACTTC.

The genes are TRBV28 and TRBJ1-4; 8 bases line up with TRBD1. CDR1 is MDHEN and CDR2 is SYDVKM in the germline V gene. V was clipped by 4 bases and J by 0 bases; unmatched bases: 7. The CDR3 runs 17 residues. The CDR3 is CASSSDRELSTNEKLFF. The CDR3 nucleotides are TGTGCCAGCAGTTCGGACAGGGAACTCTCAACTAATGAAAAACTGTTTTTT.

This rearrangement joins TRBV12-3 or TRBV12-4 to TRBJ1-2, with a possible D match to TRBD1 (5 bases). V lost 6 bases to trimming and J lost 6 bases, with 23 bases between them. This CDR3 comprises 16 residues. Here the CDR3 DNA reads TGTGCCAGCAGCACCCAGGGTCACCGTACAAGCCATGGCTACACCTTC. Translated, it gives CASSTQGHRTSHGYTF.

This clonotype was observed a few times. The chain uses TRBV12-3 or TRBV12-4 and TRBJ1-1; no definite D call. Trimming took 3 bases from V and 10 from J, leaving 12 bases between them. This CDR3 region has 12 residues. The CDR3 is CASSFTVSGAFF. The CDR3 region has the DNA TGTGCCAGCAGTTTTACTGTCTCGGGAGCTTTCTTT.

This clonotype was counted between two and nine times. The chain links TRBV21-1 to TRBJ2-7; the table's D call, TRBD2, has no DNA check behind it. TRBV21-1 is classified as a pseudogene. The CDR3 sequence is 19 residues long. CDR3 nucleotides: TGTGCCAGCAGCAAAGAAGTCCCCAGACCAAGGGTGGTCCCCTACGAGCAGTACTTC. It is translated as CASSKEVPRPRVVPYEQYF.

The gene calls are TRBV9 and TRBJ2-7; 9 bases fit TRBD2. The J call may be mistaken, given a closer DNA end match to TRBJ2-5. This CDR3 region has 17 residues. Germline V gives CDR1 SGDLS, CDR2 YYNGEE. The CDR3: CASSVGLSGGSGETQYF. The CDR3 DNA reads as TGTGCCAGCAGCGTAGGGCTTAGCGGGGGCTCAGGGGAGACCCAGTACTTC.

In nucleotides, the CDR3 is TGTGCCAGCAGTCTAGGATTCTTCGGAAACATTCAGTACTTC. Translation gives CASSLGFFGNIQYF. The J gene is TRBJ2-4, the V gene TRBV5-5; D unclear. The V end lost 5 bases, the J end lost 6 bases, and 15 bases lay between the germline ends. Looked up from germline, CDR1 is SGHKS and CDR2 is YYEKEE (reference sequence). This CDR3 contains 14 residues.

The chain recombines TRBV2 with TRBJ2-5; possible D gene TRBD1, 5 bases. The V gene's germline CDR1 is SNHLY and CDR2 FYNNEI. The CDR3 is made up of 11 amino acids. Trimming stripped 6 bases from V and 9 bases from J, with 11 bases between. Here the CDR3 reads CASSRVGAQYF. The CDR3 DNA is TGTGCCAGCAGCCGAGTAGGGGCCCAGTACTTC. Looking up the rest from reference TRBV2 and TRBJ2-5 gives the full variable domain: EPEVTQTPSHQVTQMGQEVILRCVPISNHLYFYWYRQILGQKVEFLVSFYNNEISEKSEIFDDQFSVERPDGSNFTLKIRSTKLEDSAMYFCASSRVGAQYFGPGTRLLVL.

This clonotype has just a few counts. The chain joins TRBV7-2 to TRBJ1-2; D may be TRBD1 (5 bases). The length of the CDR3 is 15 residues. The germline CDR1 and CDR2 sequences are SGHTA and FQGNSA. With 5 bases removed from V and 8 bases from J, the gap between germline ends came to 21 bases. Written as DNA, the CDR3 is TGTGCCAGCAGCCTAGACCGGCCAGGGCTTCACGGCTACACCTTC. This gives the protein CASSLDRPGLHGYTF.

The V and J genes are TRBV20-1 and TRBJ1-5, with 7 bases matching TRBD1. Trimming took 5 bases from V and 3 from J; bases not matched to a gene: 16. Germline lookup yields CDR1 DFQATT and CDR2 SNEGSKA (reference sequence). The CDR3 covers 17 residues. CDR3 sequence reads: CSAADRAHLQFNQPQHF. CDR3 nucleotides: TGCAGTGCTGCTGACAGGGCGCACCTACAATTCAATCAGCCCCAGCATTTT.

V gene TRBV9 combines with J gene TRBJ2-1; a possible D gene is TRBD2 (8 bases). This CDR3 has 17 amino acids. Trimming shortened V by 0 bases and J by 8 bases, and 21 bases separated the two germline ends. Germline assignment: CDR1 SGDLS and CDR2 YYNGEE. The CDR3: CASSVAGGIDRAYEQFF. The CDR3 nucleotides read TGTGCCAGCAGCGTAGCGGGAGGGATAGACAGGGCCTATGAGCAGTTCTTC.

The chain has TRBV7-2 and TRBJ2-4; TRBD1 is a possible D gene (5 bases). V dropped 6 bases and J dropped 0 bases, with 15 bases sitting between them. The germline gives CDR1 SGHTA, CDR2 FQGNSA. The CDR3 is made up of 16 amino acids. This CDR3 is CASRQGPHPAKNIQYF. In nucleotides, the CDR3 is TGTGCCAGCAGGCAGGGCCCTCACCCAGCCAAAAACATTCAGTACTTC.

This chain connects TRBV20-1 to TRBJ2-7; 10 bases fit TRBD2. The CDR3 length is 15 residues. Germline V lookup: CDR1 DFQATT, CDR2 SNEGSKA (reference sequence). The V and J ends lost 1 base and 5 bases, in that order; junction bases with no gene match: 8. CDR3 sequence (DNA): TGCAGTGCTAGAGGAGATAGCGGGAGGCTCGACGAGCAGTACTTC. This translates into CSARGDSGRLDEQYF.

V is TRBV6-5 and J is TRBJ2-7, with D possibly TRBD2 on 7 matching bases. With the DNA end fitting TRBJ2-5 better, the J assignment may be wrong. CDR3 length: 17 residues. The germline V gene encodes CDR1 MNHEY and CDR2 SVGAGI. CDR3 bases: TGTGCCAGCAGTTACTCTTTGGGGGGGCTAGGGTCCGAGACCCAGTACTTC. Its protein is CASSYSLGGLGSETQYF.

Remarks on this clonotype: A read error may produce the germline difference seen at one junction end. The chain combines TRBV5-1 with TRBJ2-7; no reliable D call. The germline V gene encodes CDR1 SGHRS and CDR2 YFSETQ. This CDR3 is 13 amino acids long. The CDR3 is CTSSTPYSYEQYF. In nucleotides, the CDR3 is TGCACCAGCAGCACGCCGTACTCCTACGAGCAGTACTTC.

This clonotype came up a few times. This chain links TRBV5-1 with TRBJ2-2, with TRBD2 identical over 15 bases. Germline-derived CDR1 and CDR2 are SGHRS and YFSETQ. After removal of 4 bases from V and 5 bases from J, the junction contained 9 bases not matched to a gene. This CDR3 contains 18 residues. Here the CDR3 DNA reads TGCGCCAGCAGCGCCCAACCGGGACTAGCGGGAGGTACCGGGGAGCTGTTTTTT. It specifies CASSAQPGLAGGTGELFF.

The sample holds a few counts of this clonotype. This chain connects TRBV5-6 to TRBJ1-2; 8 bases fit TRBD1. V was clipped by 3 bases and J by 4 bases; unmatched bases: 14. Germline CDR1 reads SGHDT; CDR2 reads YYEEEE. The CDR3 covers 17 residues. The CDR3 DNA reads TGTGCCAGCAGCTCTCCCCTACTCGGGACAGGAGGCTATGGCTACACCTTC. Amino acids: CASSSPLLGTGGYGYTF.

This clonotype appeared a few times. The rearrangement joins TRBV10-3 to TRBJ2-6; no firm D call. Looked up from germline, CDR1 is ENHRY and CDR2 is SYGVKD. Trimming took 10 bases from V and 0 from J, leaving 4 bases between them. The CDR3 is made up of 12 amino acids. DNA for the CDR3: TGTGCCACCGACTCTGGGGCCAACGTCCTGACTTTC. Its translation is CATDSGANVLTF.

The gene calls are TRBV5-6 and TRBJ2-3; D is uncertain. V lost 1 base and J lost 2, with 11 bases in between. This CDR3 spans 15 amino acids. Germline CDR1 and CDR2: SGHDT and YYEEEE. In DNA, the CDR3 is TGTGCCAGCAGCTTGCTTCAGCTTAACACAGATACGCAGTATTTT. It encodes CASSLLQLNTDTQYF.

This chain connects TRBV29-1 to TRBJ2-1, with 8 bases aligning to TRBD2. The J segment lost 3 bases and the V segment lost 6 bases, leaving 1 base of the junction unmatched. In germline, CDR1 is SQVTM, CDR2 ANQGSEA. CDR3 length: 12 residues. CDR3 region: CSVSGGYNEQFF. DNA of the CDR3: TGCAGCGTGAGCGGGGGCTACAATGAGCAGTTCTTC.

The sample holds a few counts of this clonotype. DNA of the CDR3: TGTGCTAGTGGTCGAGAACCGGGGGCGCTTGCCAAAAACATTCAGTACTTC. It encodes CASGREPGALAKNIQYF. The chain links TRBV12-5 to TRBJ2-4; D is possibly TRBD1 or TRBD2 (6 bases each). The germline V gene has CDR1 LGHNT and CDR2 FRNRAP. Trimming took off 5 bases at V and 1 base at J, with 18 bases between the two ends. The CDR3 consists of 17 residues.

This clonotype appeared a few times. The CDR3 bases are TGTGCCAGCAGCTTAGGGGGACAGAGTAATGAAAAACTGTTTTTT. Translated: CASSLGGQSNEKLFF. The chain uses TRBV7-2 and TRBJ1-4; TRBD1 aligns across 7 bases. The CDR3 covers 15 residues. V lost 1 base to trimming and J lost 4 bases; unmatched junction nucleotides: 3. Germline CDR1 reads SGHTA; CDR2 reads FQGNSA.

The chain is built from TRBV6-6 and TRBJ2-5, with 8 bases identical to TRBD1. Germline CDR1 is MNHNY and CDR2 is SVGAGI (reference sequence). The CDR3 length is 17 residues. V trimming: 1 base; J trimming: 5 bases; junction bases outside the gene matches: 12. This CDR3 reads CASSYWSGGRGVETQYF. The CDR3 bases are TGTGCCAGCAGTTACTGGTCAGGGGGCCGGGGCGTCGAGACCCAGTACTTC.